This T cell receptor beta chain came from a study of neurological immune-mediated disorders. Findings of the study overall: Levels of TCR clonal expansion peaked in HTLV-1-associated myelopathy and reached their lowest in multiple sclerosis, under those of healthy controls. Among 34 multiple sclerosis patients, phylogenetic grouping put the repertoires of 18 into a single related-CDR3 cluster, a possible signature.

This CDR3 has 15 amino acids. The ends were cut back, 2 bases at V and 3 bases at J, with 11 bases in the middle. Germline V CDR1 and CDR2: SGHRS, YFSETQ. This clonotype was counted only a few times. Its antigen is unknown. TCRdb independently ran MiXCR on the 5' RACE reads; one entry per CDR3 protein. The sample has about 62,000 distinct CDR3 sequences, around 5.2% seen once; the top ten hold approximately 3.5%. This clonotype was obtained from a woman aged 45-65 years with multiple sclerosis. The chain combines TRBV5-1 with TRBJ2-2; possibly TRBD1 for D (6 bases). Sequencing input: PBMCs. CDR3: CASSFRDTDTGELFF. DNA for the CDR3: TGCGCCAGCAGCTTCCGGGACACCGACACCGGGGAGCTGTTTTTT.